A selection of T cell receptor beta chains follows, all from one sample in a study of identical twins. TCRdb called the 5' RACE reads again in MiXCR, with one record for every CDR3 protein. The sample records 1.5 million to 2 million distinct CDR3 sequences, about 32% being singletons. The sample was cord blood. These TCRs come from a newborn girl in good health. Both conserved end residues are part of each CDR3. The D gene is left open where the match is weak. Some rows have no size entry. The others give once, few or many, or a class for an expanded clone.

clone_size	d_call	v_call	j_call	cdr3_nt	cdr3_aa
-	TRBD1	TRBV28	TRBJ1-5	TGTGCCAGCACCGCCGGACAGGGGAGGAATCAGCCCCAGCATTTT	CASTAGQGRNQPQHF
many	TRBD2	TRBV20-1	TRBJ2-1	TGCAGTGCTAGACTAGCGGGGTACAATGAGCAGTTCTTC	CSARLAGYNEQFF
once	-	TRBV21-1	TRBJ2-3	TGTGCCAGCAGCAATTTCCAGCGGGACGAGTATTTT	CASSNFQRDEYF
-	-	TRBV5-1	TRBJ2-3	TGCGCCAGCAGCTTGGGTCGCGGAAACACAGATACGCAGTATTTT	CASSLGRGNTDTQYF
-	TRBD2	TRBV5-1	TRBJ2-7	TGCGCCAGCAGCACCGGGACTAGTGTTGACTACGAGCAGTACTTC	CASSTGTSVDYEQYF
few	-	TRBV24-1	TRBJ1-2	TGTGCCACCAGTTCGGGCGGCCCCAACTATGGCTACACCTTC	CATSSGGPNYGYTF
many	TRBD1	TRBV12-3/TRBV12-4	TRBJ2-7	TGTGCCAGCAGCTACGGACAGGGTAGAGACGAGCAGTACTTC	CASSYGQGRDEQYF
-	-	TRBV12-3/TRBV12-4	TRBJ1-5	TGTGCCAGCAGTTTAGCGAGGGGGTACAATCAGCCCCAGCATTTT	CASSLARGYNQPQHF
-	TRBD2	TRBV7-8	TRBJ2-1	TGTGCCAGCAGCCCGGGACTAGCGGGAGGTCCTGGGCAGTTCTTC	CASSPGLAGGPGQFF
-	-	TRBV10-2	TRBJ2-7	TGCGCCAGCAGGCCTCGCTACAATGAGCAGTACTTC	CASRPRYNEQYF
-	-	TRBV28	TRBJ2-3	TGTGCCAGCAGTTTACTCCAGGGTTGGGGCACAGATACGCAGTATTTT	CASSLLQGWGTDTQYF
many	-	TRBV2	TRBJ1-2	TGTGCCAGCAGCCGGGACACTTCCAACTATGGCTACACCTTC	CASSRDTSNYGYTF
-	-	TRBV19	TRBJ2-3	TGTGCCAGTAGTACCCTAGCGAGGGGTGGCACAGACACGCAGTATTTT	CASSTLARGGTDTQYF
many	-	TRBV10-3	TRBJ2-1	TGTGCCATCAGTGACGCGGACCCCTCCTACAATGAGCAGTTCTTC	CAISDADPSYNEQFF
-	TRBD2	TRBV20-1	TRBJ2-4	TGCAGTGCCAGTAGGACTAGCGGGATGTTCAACATTCAGTACTTC	CSASRTSGMFNIQYF
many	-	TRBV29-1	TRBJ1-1	TGCAGCGTTAGCCTTCGGATGAGGACTGAAGCTTTCTTT	CSVSLRMRTEAFF
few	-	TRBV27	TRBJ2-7	TGTGCCAGCAGTCCCTCATGGGGCGAGCAGTACTTC	CASSPSWGEQYF
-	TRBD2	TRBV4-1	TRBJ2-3	TGCGCCAGCAGCCAACCTTTAGCGGGGGGGAGCACAGATACGCAGTATTTT	CASSQPLAGGSTDTQYF
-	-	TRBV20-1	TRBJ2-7	TGCAGTGCTAGAGCTATGTACGAGCAGTACTTC	CSARAMYEQYF
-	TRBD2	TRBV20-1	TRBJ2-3	TGCAGTGCTAGTGAGCGGGGATCTAGCACAGATACGCAGTATTTT	CSASERGSSTDTQYF
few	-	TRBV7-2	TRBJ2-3	TGTGCCAGCAGCTACCTTAAAAATACGCAGTATTTT	CASSYLKNTQYF
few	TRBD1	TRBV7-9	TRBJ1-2	TGTGCCAGCCAAGGGGGCCGGAATGGCTACACCTTC	CASQGGRNGYTF
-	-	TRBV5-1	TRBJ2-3	TGCGCCAGCAGCTTGGGCAAAGATACGCGGTATTTT	CASSLGKDTRYF
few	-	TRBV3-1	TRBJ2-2	TGTGCCAGCGGAAACGGACAGCTGAACACCGGGGAGCTGTTTTTT	CASGNGQLNTGELFF
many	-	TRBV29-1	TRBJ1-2	TGCAGCGTTGAAGTGGGAAACTATGGCTACACCTTC	CSVEVGNYGYTF
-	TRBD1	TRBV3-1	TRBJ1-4	TGTGCCAGCAGCCAAGGGACAGGGGGCGAAAAACTGTCTTTT	CASSQGTGGEKLSF
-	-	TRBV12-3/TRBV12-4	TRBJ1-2	TGTGCCAGCAGGACTGGACAGAAGAAATATGGCTACACCTTC	CASRTGQKKYGYTF
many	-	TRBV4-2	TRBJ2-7	TGTGCCAGCAGCCAAGATCGAACGGTACCCACCTACGAGCAGTACTTC	CASSQDRTVPTYEQYF
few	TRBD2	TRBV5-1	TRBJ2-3	TGCGCCAGCAGCTTGAGGGTTAGCGGGAGTCACACAGATACGCAGTATTTT	CASSLRVSGSHTDTQYF
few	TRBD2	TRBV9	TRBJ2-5	TGTGCCAGCAGCGTTCGCGGGGGGGTACTCCAAGAGACCCAGTACTTC	CASSVRGGVLQETQYF
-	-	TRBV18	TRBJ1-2	TGTGCCAGCTCACCAGAAGGAGGCACCTTCTCTAACTATGGCTACACCTTC	CASSPEGGTFSNYGYTF
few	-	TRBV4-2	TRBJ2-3	TGTGCCAGCAGCCAAGGTTCCGGACGGGGCACAGATACGCAGTATTTT	CASSQGSGRGTDTQYF